The 9 T cell receptor beta chains in this list originate from one sample, sequenced in a study of neurological immune-mediated disorders. One entry per CDR3 protein results from TCRdb running MiXCR on the 5' RACE reads. The sample has under 35,000 distinct CDR3 sequences; approximately 20% are singletons. Sequences were obtained from CD4+ T cells from blood. Receptors originate from a man in his fifties with HTLV-1-associated myelopathy (HAM/TSP).

This clonotype appeared many times. The CDR3 is CASSLGTRGNTIYF. In DNA form, the CDR3 reads TGCGCCAGCAGCTTGGGGACACGGGGAAACACCATATATTTT. V usage is TRBV5-1 and J usage is TRBJ1-3, with a weak D call TRBD1 (5 bases). Trimming took off 0 bases at V and 4 bases at J, with 8 bases between the two ends. The germline gives CDR1 SGHRS, CDR2 YFSETQ. This CDR3 is built from 14 residues.

This clonotype was found many times. The V gene is TRBV5-1, the J gene TRBJ1-1; tentatively, D is TRBD1 (6 bases). The CDR3 has 14 residues. Germline CDR1 SGHRS, CDR2 YFSETQ. V shed 3 bases and J shed 1 base, with 10 bases lying between them. CDR3 region: CASSSGQTNTEAFF. In nucleotides, the CDR3 is TGCGCCAGCAGCTCGGGACAAACGAACACTGAAGCTTTCTTT.

J is TRBJ2-1 and V is TRBV24-1, with 10 bases identical to TRBD1. Germline lookup yields CDR1 KGHDR and CDR2 SFDVKD. With 6 bases clipped from V and 2 bases from J, the junction kept 3 bases outside the gene matches. The CDR3 consists of 15 residues. The CDR3 here is CATSWDRGTYNEQFF. CDR3 bases: TGTGCCACCAGTTGGGACAGGGGCACCTACAATGAGCAGTTCTTC.

At least ten counts were recorded for this clonotype. The chain uses TRBV5-1 and TRBJ2-3, with 8 bases that match TRBD2. CDR1 SGHRS and CDR2 YFSETQ come from the germline V gene. V lost 5 bases, J lost 5 bases, and 7 bases stayed unmatched. CDR3 length equals 14 residues. Here the CDR3 DNA reads TGCGCCAGCAGAACGCGGGGGGATGGAGATACGCAGTATTTT. Translating it yields CASRTRGDGDTQYF.

In this sample, this clonotype turned up many times. The chain links TRBV6-2 or TRBV6-3 to TRBJ1-1; D may be TRBD1 (6 bases). Per germline, CDR1 MNHEY and CDR2 SVGEGT. This CDR3 region has 16 residues. V lost 4 bases and J 1 base, leaving 16 bases between the germline ends. This CDR3 is CASSFGQLVPNTEAFF. CDR3 DNA: TGTGCCAGCAGTTTTGGACAGCTTGTGCCGAACACTGAAGCTTTCTTT.

This clonotype was observed at least ten times. V gene TRBV4-1 combines with J gene TRBJ2-4; 12 bases map to TRBD2. The CDR3 covers 18 residues. The germline V gene has CDR1 MGHRA and CDR2 YSYEKL. V dropped 1 base and J dropped 7; count of bases not matched to a gene: 11. The CDR3 region is CASSQVPSGRGGINIQYF. Written as DNA, the CDR3 is TGCGCCAGCAGCCAAGTTCCTAGCGGGAGGGGAGGGATTAACATTCAGTACTTC.

The CDR3 is CASRTDRYGYTF. In DNA form, the CDR3 reads TGTGCCAGCAGGACGGACCGCTATGGCTACACCTTC. The V call is TRBV12-3 or TRBV12-4, the J call TRBJ2-1; no definite D call. The DNA end is a closer match to TRBJ1-2, so the J assignment may be wrong. The CDR3 totals 12 residues.

There are many counts of this clonotype. The genes are TRBV3-1 and TRBJ2-2; D is unclear. The CDR3 loop spans 12 amino acids. Looked up from germline, CDR1 is LGHDT and CDR2 is YNNKEL (reference sequence). Trimming stripped 3 bases from V and 5 bases from J, with 4 bases between. This CDR3 reads CASSQGTGELFF. In DNA, the CDR3 is TGTGCCAGCAGCCAGGGTACCGGGGAGCTGTTTTTT. The variable domain in full, completed from reference TRBV3-1 and TRBJ2-2, reads DTAVSQTPKYLVTQMGNDKSIKCEQNLGHDTMYWYKQDSKKFLKIMFSYNNKELIINETVPNRFSPKSPDKAHLNLHINSLELGDSAVYFCASSQGTGELFFGEGSRLTVL.

This clonotype has more than one count but fewer than ten. This chain joins TRBV20-1 and TRBJ2-7, with D tentatively TRBD1 (5 bases). This CDR3 contains 11 residues. The ends were cut back, 2 bases at V and 6 bases at J, with 8 bases in the middle. Germline-derived CDR1 and CDR2 are DFQATT and SNEGSKA (reference sequence). CDR3 sequence: CSARLGVEQYF. CDR3 nucleotide sequence: TGCAGTGCTAGACTAGGGGTCGAGCAGTACTTC.